This T cell receptor (beta chain) was captured by sequencing in a study of early T cells in non-severe SARS-CoV-2 infection. Overall study: With bulk RNA from unsorted whole blood as input, sequencing yielded unpaired chains. Study-level results: Anti-spike CD8 specificities were favored by VDJdb matching, whose results missed private and CD4 specificities.

At least ten counts were recorded for this clonotype. Its antigen is still unknown. Germline-derived CDR1 and CDR2 are SNHLY and FYNNEI. Trimming left V 5 bases short and J 0 bases short, with 13 bases between. This CDR3 has 15 amino acids. Individually, cDNA molecules had unique molecular identifiers attached to them. TCRdb reanalysed the 5' RACE reads using MiXCR and keeps one entry per CDR3 protein. Of around 67,000 distinct CDR3 sequences in the sample, around 13% were seen once. The sample was whole blood. The rearrangement links TRBV2 to TRBJ1-2, with D perhaps matching TRBD1 (6 bases). The clonotype was recovered from an adult who was a healthcare worker with PCR-confirmed SARS-CoV-2 infection or an uninfected control (not recorded which). The chain's CDR3 is CASSPRGLTNYGYTF. The CDR3 DNA sequence: TGTGCCAGCAGTCCCAGGGGACTTACTAACTATGGCTACACCTTC. The full variable domain, in which reference TRBV2 and TRBJ1-2 provide the parts outside the CDR3, is EPEVTQTPSHQVTQMGQEVILRCVPISNHLYFYWYRQILGQKVEFLVSFYNNEISEKSEIFDDQFSVERPDGSNFTLKIRSTKLEDSAMYFCASSPRGLTNYGYTFGSGTRLTVV.